The 28 T cell receptor beta chains reported below all come from one sample, sequenced in a study of naive and memory T cell subsets. An equimolar mix of two oligonucleotides served as the beta constant-region primer for TRBC1 and TRBC2. TCRdb fed the UMI-ligation and nested PCR reads into MiXCR, producing one record per CDR3 protein. The data hold some 150,000 distinct CDR3 sequences, with about a sixth observed a single time. The material sequenced was naive CD4+ T cells from blood. The receptor set was obtained from a human donor in good health.

The chain combines TRBV20-1 with TRBJ2-5, with D perhaps matching TRBD2 (5 bases). The CDR3 totals 14 residues. V lost 3 bases and J lost 5, with 16 bases in between. Germline CDR1 is DFQATT and CDR2 is SNEGSKA (reference sequence). DNA of the CDR3: TGCAGTGCTAGGGGCGGGTACCAAGGGGAGACCCAGTACTTC. It codes for CSARGGYQGETQYF.

A few counts support this clonotype. V and J are TRBV7-8 and TRBJ2-2, with TRBD2 identical over 8 bases. Germline CDR1 reads SGHVS; CDR2 reads FQNEAQ. This CDR3 is built from 15 residues. The V and J ends lost 5 bases and 6 bases, in that order; junction bases with no gene match: 8. CDR3 nucleotides: TGTGCCAGCAGCCCCGTTCGGGGGGGCCCCGGGGAGCTGTTTTTT. Amino acids: CASSPVRGGPGELFF. Combining the CDR3 with reference TRBV7-8 and TRBJ2-2 gives the whole variable domain GAGVSQSPRYKVAKRGQDVALRCDPISGHVSLFWYQQALGQGPEFLTYFQNEAQLDKSGLPSDRFFAERPEGSVSTLKIQRTQQEDSAVYLCASSPVRGGPGELFFGEGSRLTVL.

V usage is TRBV5-1 and J usage is TRBJ2-7; TRBD1 matches at 10 bases. The germline V gene has CDR1 SGHRS and CDR2 YFSETQ. Losses at the gene ends were 3 bases for V and 2 bases for J; bases not matched to a gene: 5. CDR3 length: 15 amino acids. The CDR3 loop is CASSSSGTGAYEQYF. The DNA for the CDR3 is TGCGCCAGCAGCTCCTCCGGGACAGGGGCCTACGAGCAGTACTTC. The complete variable domain, with remaining parts taken from reference TRBV5-1 and TRBJ2-7, reads KAGVTQTPRYLIKTRGQQVTLSCSPISGHRSVSWYQQTPGQGLQFLFEYFSETQRNKGNFPGRFSGRQFSNSRSEMNVSTLELGDSALYLCASSSSGTGAYEQYFGPGTRLTVT.

V usage is TRBV28 and J usage is TRBJ2-1; possibly TRBD1 for D (5 bases). Germline V lookup: CDR1 MDHEN, CDR2 SYDVKM. The CDR3 totals 15 residues. V was pared by 5 bases and J by 7 bases, with 18 bases between. The CDR3 loop is CASSTTATYRNEQFF. Written as DNA, the CDR3 is TGTGCCAGCAGTACGACAGCGACCTATCGGAATGAGCAGTTCTTC.

The table lists this clonotype with a few counts. This chain links TRBV12-3 or TRBV12-4 with TRBJ2-7; TRBD2 might be the D (6 bases). Trimming removed 4 bases at V and 2 bases at J, with 9 bases between. The CDR3 covers 13 residues. CDR3 sequence reads: CASSWRGAYEQYF. CDR3 nucleotides: TGTGCCAGCAGTTGGAGGGGTGCCTACGAGCAGTACTTC.

This clonotype was seen a single time. The V and J genes are TRBV28 and TRBJ2-1; 11 nucleotides line up with TRBD1. The V and J ends lost 3 bases and 4 bases, in that order; junction bases with no gene match: 5. The CDR3 has 16 residues. Germline CDR1 reads MDHEN; CDR2 reads SYDVKM. The CDR3 spells CASSLSGQGAYNEQFF. CDR3 sequence (DNA): TGTGCCAGCAGTTTGTCCGGACAGGGGGCTTACAATGAGCAGTTCTTC.

The chain combines TRBV11-2 with TRBJ1-1, with D unresolved. CDR1 SGHAT and CDR2 FQNNGV come from the germline V gene. V gave up 5 bases and J gave up 1 base, with 11 bases separating them. The CDR3 is 14 residues long. The CDR3 nucleotides are TGTGCCAGCAGCCCCGTCCGGGGGAACACTGAAGCTTTCTTT. This translates into CASSPVRGNTEAFF.

This clonotype was found many times. The chain joins TRBV20-1 to TRBJ2-7, with TRBD2 matching 8 bases. The CDR3 consists of 14 residues. Per germline, CDR1 DFQATT and CDR2 SNEGSKA (reference sequence). J was trimmed by 1 base and V by 4 bases; bases with no gene match: 6. The CDR3 loop is CSATTSGSSYEQYF. CDR3 bases: TGCAGTGCTACTACTAGCGGTTCTTCCTACGAGCAGTACTTC.

This clonotype came up a few times. The chain combines TRBV20-1 with TRBJ2-2, with a tentative D call TRBD2 (6 bases). V lost 0 bases and J lost 4, with 15 bases in between. In germline, CDR1 is DFQATT, CDR2 SNEGSKA (reference sequence). The CDR3 sequence is 16 residues long. The CDR3 loop reads CSARDWGERGTGELFF. CDR3 coding DNA: TGCAGTGCTAGAGATTGGGGGGAACGGGGCACCGGGGAGCTGTTTTTT.

This clonotype was seen a few times. The V gene is TRBV20-1, the J gene TRBJ2-5, with 10 bases that match TRBD2. The germline gives CDR1 DFQATT, CDR2 SNEGSKA (reference sequence). V lost 3 bases and J lost 3; bases outside the gene matches: 7. This CDR3 is 15 amino acids long. In nucleotides, the CDR3 is TGCAGTGCTAGGGGCCTAGCGGGAGCAGAAGAGACCCAGTACTTC. As protein: CSARGLAGAEETQYF.

The chain has TRBV4-3 and TRBJ2-7; D gene uncertain. Germline V CDR1 and CDR2: LGHNA, YSLEER. V was clipped by 2 bases and J by 2 bases, with 7 bases between them. The CDR3 totals 13 residues. The CDR3 coding sequence is TGCGCCAGCAGCCAAATGATAGCCTACGAGCAGTACTTC. Amino acids: CASSQMIAYEQYF.

There are a few counts of this clonotype. The chain recombines TRBV12-3 or TRBV12-4 with TRBJ2-7, with D perhaps TRBD2 (6 bases). V lost 5 bases and J lost 4, with 15 bases in between. The CDR3 consists of 14 residues. CDR3 DNA: TGTGCCAGCAGTCCCCCGGGACTCGAATACGAGCAGTACTTC. Protein sequence: CASSPPGLEYEQYF.

This clonotype was counted only a few times. The chain recombines TRBV2 with TRBJ1-4; D is unclear. The germline gives CDR1 SNHLY, CDR2 FYNNEI. The CDR3 is 14 residues long. The ends were cut back, 9 bases at V and 0 bases at J, with 11 bases in the middle. The CDR3 sequence: CASLRTATNEKLFF. CDR3 in DNA: TGTGCCAGTTTAAGGACGGCAACTAATGAAAAACTGTTTTTT.

The chain recombines TRBV29-1 with TRBJ2-2; weak D call: TRBD2 (7 bases). The V end lost 7 bases, the J end lost 1 base, and 13 bases lay between the germline ends. Germline CDR1 is SQVTM and CDR2 is ANQGSEA. The CDR3 consists of 14 residues. The CDR3 DNA reads as TGCAGCGCGGGGGCTAGCGGGAACACCGGGGAGCTGTTTTTT. It yields the protein CSAGASGNTGELFF.

This clonotype has more than one count but fewer than ten. The chain recombines TRBV7-3 with TRBJ2-1; 8 bases are a match to TRBD2. There are 17 residues in the CDR3. In germline, CDR1 is SGHTA, CDR2 FQGTGA. After removal of 1 base from V and 3 bases from J, the junction contained 8 bases not matched to a gene. Here the CDR3 reads CASSLNRRGLVYNEQFF. The CDR3 bases are TGTGCCAGCAGCTTAAACCGGAGGGGACTAGTCTACAATGAGCAGTTCTTC.

This clonotype was seen only a few times. The V gene is TRBV7-6, the J gene TRBJ2-6; possibly TRBD1 or TRBD2 for D (5 bases each). Germline lookup yields CDR1 SGHVS and CDR2 FNYEAQ. The CDR3 consists of 15 residues. Trimming cost V 6 bases and J 4 bases, with 13 bases left between them. This CDR3 is CASSFQGPGANVLTF. The CDR3 DNA follows: TGTGCCAGCAGTTTTCAGGGACCCGGGGCCAACGTCCTGACTTTC. The full variable domain, rest sourced from reference TRBV7-6 and TRBJ2-6, is GAGVSQSPRYKVTKRGQDVALRCDPISGHVSLYWYRQALGQGPEFLTYFNYEAQQDKSGLPNDRFSAERPEGSISTLTIQRTEQRDSAMYRCASSFQGPGANVLTFGAGSRLTVL.

The table lists this clonotype with a few counts. V is TRBV2 and J is TRBJ2-7; D is uncertain. The CDR3 is 14 amino acids. V was pared by 6 bases and J by 0 bases, with 12 bases between. Germline lookup yields CDR1 SNHLY and CDR2 FYNNEI. CDR3 sequence (DNA): TGTGCCAGCAGCTACCAGACTGGCTCCTACGAGCAGTACTTC. As protein: CASSYQTGSYEQYF.

V gene TRBV5-5 combines with J gene TRBJ2-1; TRBD1 or TRBD2 may be the D gene (5 bases each). V was trimmed by 1 base and J by 4 bases, leaving 12 bases between them. CDR1 and CDR2 (germline): SGHKS, YYEKEE (reference sequence). The CDR3 extends over 15 amino acids. In DNA, the CDR3 is TGTGCCAGCAGCTTGTTCGGGGCTCAATACAATGAGCAGTTCTTC. This translates into CASSLFGAQYNEQFF.

Worth noting for this clonotype: The DNA is omitted, as the CDR3 cannot be located on it reliably, and the CDR3 follows TCRdb's listing. The chain employs TRBV6-1 and TRBJ2-3; the listed D gene, TRBD2, was not tested against the DNA. The CDR3 numbers 15 amino acids, ends counted. Germline CDR1 reads MNHNS; CDR2 reads SASEGT. The chain's CDR3 is CASILAGGPPDTQYF.

This clonotype appeared a few times. This chain joins TRBV6-5 and TRBJ2-5, with D tentatively TRBD1 or TRBD2 (7 bases each). Germline V gene lookup returns CDR1 MNHEY and CDR2 SVGAGI. With 2 bases removed from V and 5 bases from J, the gap between germline ends came to 18 bases. CDR3 length equals 16 residues. The CDR3 DNA reads TGTGCCAGCAGTTACAGGGGGGGCAGGGGGACGGAGACCCAGTACTTC. It encodes CASSYRGGRGTETQYF.

This clonotype has more than one count but fewer than ten. The chain joins TRBV7-9 to TRBJ1-2; 7 nucleotides align to TRBD1. J was trimmed by 1 base and V by 6 bases; bases with no gene match: 8. The CDR3 runs 15 residues. Germline CDR1 and CDR2: SEHNR and FQNEAQ (reference sequence). The DNA of the CDR3 is TGTGCCAGCAGACGGCCGGGACAGAATAACTATGGCTACACCTTC. Its translation: CASRRPGQNNYGYTF.

The chain couples TRBV2 to TRBJ2-5; tentatively, D is TRBD1 (6 bases). CDR3 length: 13 residues. Trimming removed 7 bases at V and 1 base at J, with 10 bases between. Germline assignment: CDR1 SNHLY and CDR2 FYNNEI. CDR3 loop: CASNRDTQETQYF. The CDR3 coding sequence is TGTGCCAGCAATCGGGACACCCAAGAGACCCAGTACTTC. The full variable domain, with the rest looked up from reference TRBV2 and TRBJ2-5, is EPEVTQTPSHQVTQMGQEVILRCVPISNHLYFYWYRQILGQKVEFLVSFYNNEISEKSEIFDDQFSVERPDGSNFTLKIRSTKLEDSAMYFCASNRDTQETQYFGPGTRLLVL.

A few counts support this clonotype. The chain carries TRBV7-9 and TRBJ1-5; D is uncertain. Trimming took 1 base from V and 7 from J, leaving 5 bases between them. Germline V gene data show CDR1 as SEHNR and CDR2 as FQNEAQ (reference sequence). CDR3 length: 12 amino acids. DNA of the CDR3: TGTGCCAGCAGCTTAGATGGACAGCCCCAGCATTTT. It translates to CASSLDGQPQHF. Drawing the rest from reference TRBV7-9 and TRBJ1-5, the complete variable domain is DTGVSQNPRHKITKRGQNVTFRCDPISEHNRLYWYRQTLGQGPEFLTYFQNEAQLEKSRLLSDRFSAERPKGSFSTLEIQRTEQGDSAMYLCASSLDGQPQHFGDGTRLSIL.

The chain recombines TRBV5-1 with TRBJ2-5; D remains unclear. The CDR3 is made up of 13 amino acids. The ends were cut back, 7 bases at V and 5 bases at J, with 15 bases in the middle. Germline values: CDR1 SGHRS, CDR2 YFSETQ. CDR3: CASAADISETQYF. The CDR3 nucleotides are TGCGCCAGCGCAGCTGACATATCGGAGACCCAGTACTTC. Drawing the rest from reference TRBV5-1 and TRBJ2-5, the complete variable domain is KAGVTQTPRYLIKTRGQQVTLSCSPISGHRSVSWYQQTPGQGLQFLFEYFSETQRNKGNFPGRFSGRQFSNSRSEMNVSTLELGDSALYLCASAADISETQYFGPGTRLLVL.

This clonotype was observed at least ten times. The gene calls are TRBV5-1 and TRBJ1-3; no definite D call. This CDR3 is built from 14 residues. V lost 4 bases and J 0 bases, leaving 8 bases between the germline ends. Germline assignment: CDR1 SGHRS and CDR2 YFSETQ. DNA for the CDR3: TGCGCCAGCAGCCTCGGGGACTCTGGAAACACCATATATTTT. It yields the protein CASSLGDSGNTIYF.

This sequence joins TRBV3-1 and TRBJ2-7; the match to TRBD1 covers 7 bases. J gave up 5 bases and V 4 bases, and 5 bases lay outside the gene matches. CDR1 and CDR2 (germline): LGHDT, YNNKEL (reference sequence). The CDR3 runs 13 residues. The CDR3 is CASSPTGIHEQYF. The CDR3 region has the DNA TGTGCCAGCAGCCCGACAGGGATCCACGAGCAGTACTTC.

This clonotype was counted only a few times. The rearrangement uses TRBV14 and TRBJ2-1; D remains ambiguous. Germline V CDR1 and CDR2: SGHDN, FVKESK. CDR3 length equals 15 residues. V was shortened by 3 bases and J by 5 bases, with 14 bases between the two germline ends. The CDR3 bases are TGTGCCAGCAGCCACCTAGGAGTACCGGACAATGAGCAGTTCTTC. This codes for CASSHLGVPDNEQFF.

This clonotype appeared many times. The chain employs TRBV20-1 and TRBJ2-1; D perhaps matches TRBD2 (8 bases). Trimming stripped 2 bases from V and 16 bases from J, with 21 bases between. This CDR3 spans 13 amino acids. In germline, CDR1 is DFQATT, CDR2 SNEGSKA (reference sequence). CDR3 sequence: CSARFDRGREVFF. In DNA form, the CDR3 reads TGCAGTGCTAGATTTGATAGGGGGCGGGAGGTTTTCTTC.